Listed here are 26 T cell receptor beta chains from one sample, sequenced in a study of cytomegalovirus exposure and HLA in healthy donors. PCR primers comprised 60 Vbeta and 13 Jbeta primers. Sequencing was performed with immunoSEQ multiplex PCR; in TCRdb, only in-frame clones are kept and a portion is missing. In the table there are 110,000 to 150,000 clones, approximately 84% of which are singletons. Sample: PBMCs. All receptors derive from a woman aged 60 to 75 in good health and CMV-seropositive.

The chain has TRBV9 and TRBJ2-7, with 9 bases that match TRBD2. Germline CDR1 and CDR2: SGDLS and YYNGEE. The CDR3 consists of 16 residues. J lost 2 bases, V lost 0 bases, and 6 bases had no gene match. CDR3 DNA: TGTGCCAGCAGCGTAGGAGGGGCTAGCGGGGCCTACGAGCAGTACTTC. Protein sequence: CASSVGGASGAYEQYF.

The gene calls are TRBV7-9 and TRBJ1-1; 9 nucleotides match TRBD1. The V gene's germline CDR1 is SEHNR and CDR2 FQNEAQ (reference sequence). V dropped 5 bases and J dropped 0; count of bases not matched to a gene: 4. This CDR3 contains 15 residues. This CDR3 is CASSPTGGVNTEAFF. The CDR3 coding sequence is TGTGCCAGCAGCCCGACAGGGGGGGTGAACACTGAAGCTTTCTTT.

This clone was found a few times. This rearrangement joins TRBV29-1 to TRBJ2-1; TRBD2 might be the D (7 bases). In germline, CDR1 is SQVTM, CDR2 ANQGSEA. Trimming removed 4 bases at V and 4 bases at J, with 17 bases between. The CDR3 is made up of 15 amino acids. CDR3 residues: CSVGEGGAGYNEQFF. Here the CDR3 DNA reads TGCAGCGTTGGCGAGGGGGGGGCTGGTTACAATGAGCAGTTCTTC.

This clone was recorded only once. The chain recombines TRBV6-5 with TRBJ2-7; the D gene is possibly TRBD1 (6 bases). The CDR3 consists of 15 residues. V was pared by 6 bases and J by 1 base, with 16 bases between. Germline V gives CDR1 MNHEY, CDR2 SVGAGI. CDR3 region: CASSPSGVRSYEQYF. CDR3 sequence (DNA): TGTGCCAGCAGCCCATCAGGGGTCCGTTCCTACGAGCAGTACTTC.

The J gene is TRBJ2-7, the V gene TRBV4-1; TRBD1 aligns across 9 bases. In germline, CDR1 is MGHRA, CDR2 YSYEKL. Trimming removed 1 base from V and 5 bases from J; junction bases left unmatched: 6. This CDR3 is built from 15 residues. This CDR3 reads CASSQAGTGFDEQYF. DNA of the CDR3: TGCGCCAGCAGCCAAGCCGGGACAGGGTTCGACGAGCAGTACTTC.

CDR3 amino acids: CASSPEWGPSSYNEQFF. CDR3 nucleotides: TGTGCCAGCAGTCCAGAGTGGGGCCCGAGCTCCTACAATGAGCAGTTCTTC. The V and J genes are TRBV27 and TRBJ2-1, with D possibly being TRBD1 (5 bases). The germline V gene encodes CDR1 MNHEY and CDR2 SMNVEV (reference sequence). The CDR3 contains 17 residues. Trimming stripped 5 bases from V and 0 bases from J, with 17 bases between.

This rearrangement joins TRBV11-2 to TRBJ2-7; 7 bases are shared with TRBD2. J was trimmed by 1 base and V by 11 bases; bases with no gene match: 8. This CDR3 comprises 13 residues. The germline gives CDR1 SGHAT, CDR2 FQNNGV. In nucleotides, the CDR3 is TGTGCCGGGGGGGGGAAAGAATCCTACGAGCAGTACTTC. Translated, it gives CAGGGKESYEQYF. Combining the CDR3 with reference TRBV11-2 and TRBJ2-7 gives the whole variable domain EAGVAQSPRYKIIEKRQSVAFWCNPISGHATLYWYQQILGQGPKLLIQFQNNGVVDDSQLPKDRFSAERLKGVDSTLKIQPAKLEDSAVYLCAGGGKESYEQYFGPGTRLTVT.

Only one count was recorded for this clone. The V gene is TRBV5-1, the J gene TRBJ2-1; a weak D match, TRBD2 (5 bases). The CDR3 consists of 14 residues. The germline gives CDR1 SGHRS, CDR2 YFSETQ. V shed 0 bases and J shed 2 bases, with 6 bases lying between them. CDR3 nucleotide sequence: TGCGCCAGCAGCTTGGCCGGGACCTACAATGAGCAGTTCTTC. Protein sequence: CASSLAGTYNEQFF.

This chain joins TRBV9 and TRBJ1-5, with TRBD1 as a possible D gene (6 bases). The V and J ends lost 3 bases and 5 bases respectively, with 15 bases between them. CDR1 and CDR2 (germline): SGDLS, YYNGEE. The CDR3 runs to 15 residues. CDR3 nucleotide sequence: TGTGCCAGCAGCGCCTTGGACAGAAGGGATCAGCCCCAGCATTTT. Amino acids: CASSALDRRDQPQHF.

V is TRBV11-3 and J is TRBJ2-3, with 13 bases that match TRBD2. The germline V gene encodes CDR1 SGHNT and CDR2 YENEEA. The CDR3 runs 16 residues. J was trimmed by 3 bases and V by 4 bases; bases with no gene match: 4. The CDR3 bases are TGTGCCAGCAGCTCCCGACTAGCGGGAGGAACAGATACGCAGTATTTT. This translates into CASSSRLAGGTDTQYF.

There are a few counts of this clone. The chain couples TRBV6-6 to TRBJ1-5; the D is unclear. Trimming removed 0 bases at V and 0 bases at J, with 9 bases between. The CDR3 contains 16 residues. From germline, CDR1 is MNHNY and CDR2 SVGAGI (reference sequence). The CDR3 reads CASSYSIGSSNQPQHF. DNA for the CDR3: TGTGCCAGCAGTTACTCGATTGGCAGTAGCAATCAGCCCCAGCATTTT.

The V call is TRBV9, the J call TRBJ1-1, with a possible D match to TRBD1 (6 bases). Trimming left V 1 base short and J 5 bases short, with 9 bases between. The germline CDR1 and CDR2 sequences are SGDLS and YYNGEE. The CDR3 consists of 13 residues. The DNA of the CDR3 is TGTGCCAGCAGCGTACCAGGGGTTACTGAAGCTTTCTTT. Translation gives CASSVPGVTEAFF. The whole variable domain, remainder taken from reference TRBV9 and TRBJ1-1, is DSGVTQTPKHLITATGQRVTLRCSPRSGDLSVYWYQQSLDQGLQFLIQYYNGEERAKGNILERFSAQQFPDLHSELNLSSLELGDSALYFCASSVPGVTEAFFGQGTRLTVV.

V is TRBV6-5 and J is TRBJ2-5, with a weak D call TRBD1 (7 bases). This CDR3 has 14 residues. Deletions cut 5 bases from V and 0 bases from J, with 10 bases between. CDR1 MNHEY and CDR2 SVGAGI come from the germline V gene. Here the CDR3 reads CASSRGTDQETQYF. The CDR3, as DNA: TGTGCCAGCAGTCGGGGGACAGACCAAGAGACCCAGTACTTC.

Here the CDR3 reads CASTLGDRLQPQHF. CDR3 bases: TGTGCCAGCACCCTGGGGGACAGGCTACAGCCCCAGCATTTT. The rearrangement uses TRBV28 and TRBJ1-5, with 8 bases identical to TRBD1. There are 14 residues in the CDR3. Germline CDR1 MDHEN, CDR2 SYDVKM. The ends lost 7 bases at V and 7 bases at J; junction bases unmatched: 9. Combining the CDR3 with reference TRBV28 and TRBJ1-5 gives the whole variable domain DVKVTQSSRYLVKRTGEKVFLECVQDMDHENMFWYRQDPGLGLRLIYFSYDVKMKEKGDIPEGYSVSREKKERFSLILESASTNQTSMYLCASTLGDRLQPQHFGDGTRLSIL.

This clone is a singleton in its sample. The J gene is TRBJ2-3, the V gene TRBV6-5; perhaps TRBD1 as D (5 bases). This CDR3 has 14 residues. Trimming stripped 7 bases from V and 2 bases from J, with 13 bases between. CDR1 and CDR2 from the germline V gene are MNHEY and SVGAGI. CDR3 residues: CASKAGLSTDTQYF. The CDR3 nucleotides read TGTGCCAGCAAGGCAGGGTTGTCCACAGATACGCAGTATTTT.

V usage is TRBV7-2 and J usage is TRBJ2-1; 10 nucleotides agree with TRBD2. The CDR3 runs to 15 residues. The ends lost 2 bases at V and 4 bases at J; junction bases unmatched: 2. Germline-derived CDR1 and CDR2 are SGHTA and FQGNSA. The CDR3 DNA reads as TGTGCCAGCAGCTTACTAGCGGGAGTATACAATGAGCAGTTCTTC. The encoded protein is CASSLLAGVYNEQFF.

This clone turned up a few times. This chain connects TRBV19 to TRBJ2-7; tentatively, D is TRBD2 (6 bases). Trimming took off 8 bases at V and 5 bases at J, with 25 bases between the two ends. Germline V gene lookup returns CDR1 LNHDA and CDR2 SQIVND (reference sequence). The CDR3 totals 16 residues. In DNA form, the CDR3 reads TGTGCCAGTTCGAAGAGACTAGGGGAAGGTTTCCACGAGCAGTACTTC. Its protein is CASSKRLGEGFHEQYF.

The chain recombines TRBV11-2 with TRBJ2-2; the match to TRBD2 covers 7 bases. Germline-derived CDR1 and CDR2 are SGHAT and FQNNGV. The CDR3 extends over 16 amino acids. With V trimmed by 5 bases and J by 5 bases, 11 bases remained unmatched. The CDR3 nucleotides read TGTGCCAGCAGCCCTCGAGGGGCGGGAGCAACCGGGGAGCTGTTTTTT. It translates to CASSPRGAGATGELFF.

This chain connects TRBV7-9 to TRBJ2-2; 8 nucleotides agree with TRBD2. V was clipped by 4 bases and J by 6 bases; unmatched bases: 7. The CDR3 sequence is 15 residues long. Germline V gene lookup returns CDR1 SEHNR and CDR2 FQNEAQ (reference sequence). CDR3 residues: CASSWRRGESGELFF. The CDR3, as DNA: TGTGCCAGCAGCTGGAGGCGGGGGGAGTCCGGGGAGCTGTTTTTT.

The rearrangement links TRBV4-2 to TRBJ2-5; D perhaps matches TRBD1 (6 bases). This CDR3 has 14 residues. Germline V gene sequence: CDR1 LGHNA, CDR2 YNFKEQ. The V end was cut by 4 bases, the J end by 5 bases, with 14 bases between. The CDR3 sequence is CASSRNRDTETQYF. CDR3 bases: TGTGCCAGCAGCCGTAACAGGGACACCGAGACCCAGTACTTC.

V gene TRBV29-1 combines with J gene TRBJ2-7; TRBD2 agrees at 8 bases. With V trimmed by 4 bases and J by 3 bases, 5 bases remained unmatched. CDR3 length: 13 residues. Germline V CDR1 and CDR2: SQVTM, ANQGSEA. The CDR3 bases are TGCAGCGTTGTGGGGCTAGCGGGCTACGAGCAGTACTTC. It codes for CSVVGLAGYEQYF.

This sequence joins TRBV4-1 and TRBJ2-7; TRBD1 might be the D (6 bases). V was trimmed by 4 bases and J by 2 bases, leaving 15 bases between them. The CDR3 runs to 15 residues. From germline, CDR1 is MGHRA and CDR2 YSYEKL. As DNA, the CDR3 is TGCGCCAGCAGCCCCAACAGGGCGCTTCCCTACGAGCAGTACTTC. This gives the protein CASSPNRALPYEQYF.

This sequence joins TRBV25-1 and TRBJ2-3; possible D gene TRBD2, 5 bases. The V end was cut by 2 bases, the J end by 6 bases, with 9 bases between. The CDR3 totals 13 residues. Germline V CDR1 and CDR2: MGHDK, SYGVNS. CDR3 sequence (DNA): TGTGCCAGCAGTGAAACTAGTCAGGATACGCAGTATTTT. As protein: CASSETSQDTQYF.

The gene calls are TRBV10-1 and TRBJ1-5; D gene uncertain. CDR1 and CDR2 from the germline V gene are WNHNN and SYGVQD (reference sequence). V lost 6 bases, J lost 1 base, and 13 bases lay in between. The CDR3 totals 15 residues. CDR3 nucleotide sequence: TGCGCCAGCAGAAACCCAACGGTAAGCAATCAGCCCCAGCATTTT. Its translation: CASRNPTVSNQPQHF.

The chain carries TRBV28 and TRBJ2-7; 7 nucleotides line up with TRBD1. V shed 2 bases, J shed 2 bases, and the junction held 3 bases outside the gene matches. CDR1 is MDHEN, CDR2 SYDVKM, per germline. This CDR3 has 14 residues. CDR3 sequence reads: CASSLMGQTYEQYF. DNA of the CDR3: TGTGCCAGCAGTTTAATGGGACAGACCTACGAGCAGTACTTC.

This chain connects TRBV28 to TRBJ2-4, with 9 bases identical to TRBD1. The trim removed 5 bases at V and 4 bases at J, leaving 6 bases unmatched. This CDR3 comprises 15 residues. Germline V gene sequence: CDR1 MDHEN, CDR2 SYDVKM. The CDR3 DNA reads as TGTGCCAGCAGTGCTTCGGGACAGGGAAAAAACATTCAGTACTTC. Translated, it gives CASSASGQGKNIQYF.